This is a list of T cell receptor beta chains from one sample in a study of CD8+ T cells in alopecia areata. Measured with immunoSEQ multiplex PCR; TCRdb has only the in-frame clones, and not every one. The repertoire holds around 190,000 clones, with around three fifths as singletons. The sample was CD4+ T cells sorted from blood, taken at week 49, from a patient treated with tofacitinib. The source of these receptors is a human donor with alopecia areata. Each CDR3 is given with its conserved first and last residue. Fields, in order: D gene, V gene, J gene, clone size, CDR3 protein, CDR3 DNA. D genes are given only for firm matches. Size is stated for part of the rows, as once, few or many counts, or as a class when the clone is expanded.

d_gene: -
v_gene: TRBV7-2
j_gene: TRBJ2-7
abundance: -
CDR3aa: CASSLALPWDEQYF
CDR3nt: TGTGCCAGCAGCTTAGCGCTTCCTTGGGACGAGCAGTACTTC

d_gene: -
v_gene: TRBV5-6
j_gene: TRBJ1-2
abundance: -
CDR3aa: CASSLAGGYTF
CDR3nt: TGTGCCAGCAGCTTGGCCGGGGGCTACACCTTC

d_gene: -
v_gene: TRBV6-1
j_gene: TRBJ2-7
abundance: -
CDR3aa: CASSKAGGGYEQYF
CDR3nt: TGTGCCAGCAGCAAAGCAGGAGGGGGCTACGAGCAGTACTTC

d_gene: -
v_gene: TRBV29-1
j_gene: TRBJ1-1
abundance: few
CDR3aa: CSVLKQVNTEAFF
CDR3nt: TGCAGCGTTCTTAAACAGGTGAACACTGAAGCTTTCTTT

d_gene: -
v_gene: TRBV6-5
j_gene: TRBJ1-2
abundance: -
CDR3aa: CASSDRANYGYTF
CDR3nt: TGTGCCAGCTCGGACCGCGCTAACTATGGCTACACCTTC

d_gene: -
v_gene: TRBV6-1
j_gene: TRBJ2-3
abundance: -
CDR3aa: CASSRTVSTDTQYF
CDR3nt: TGTGCCAGCAGTAGGACCGTTAGCACAGATACGCAGTATTTT

d_gene: TRBD1
v_gene: TRBV7-9
j_gene: TRBJ1-1
abundance: -
CDR3aa: CASSLQPGQEAFF
CDR3nt: TGTGCCAGCAGCTTACAACCGGGACAGGAGGCTTTCTTT

d_gene: TRBD1
v_gene: TRBV6-4
j_gene: TRBJ1-2
abundance: -
CDR3aa: CASSDLGTGGGYTF
CDR3nt: TGTGCCAGCAGTGATTTAGGGACAGGCGGCGGCTACACCTTC

d_gene: -
v_gene: TRBV9
j_gene: TRBJ2-5
abundance: -
CDR3aa: CASSATEGRVETQYF
CDR3nt: TGTGCCAGCAGCGCCACAGAGGGCAGGGTTGAGACCCAGTACTTC

d_gene: -
v_gene: TRBV9
j_gene: TRBJ2-5
abundance: -
CDR3aa: CASSVVGESETQYF
CDR3nt: TGTGCCAGCAGCGTAGTTGGGGAGTCGGAGACCCAGTACTTC